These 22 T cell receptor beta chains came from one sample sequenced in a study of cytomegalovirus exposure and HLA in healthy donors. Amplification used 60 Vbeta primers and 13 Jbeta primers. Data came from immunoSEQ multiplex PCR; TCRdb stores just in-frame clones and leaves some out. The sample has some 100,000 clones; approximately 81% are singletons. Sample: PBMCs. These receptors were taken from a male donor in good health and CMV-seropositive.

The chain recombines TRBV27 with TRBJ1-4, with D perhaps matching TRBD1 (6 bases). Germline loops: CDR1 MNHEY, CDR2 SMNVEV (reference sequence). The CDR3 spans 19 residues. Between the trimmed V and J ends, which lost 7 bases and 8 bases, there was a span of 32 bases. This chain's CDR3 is CASKKRFSGGGYGGEKLFF. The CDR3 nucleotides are TGTGCCAGCAAGAAACGATTCAGTGGGGGGGGCTATGGGGGGGAAAAACTGTTTTTT.

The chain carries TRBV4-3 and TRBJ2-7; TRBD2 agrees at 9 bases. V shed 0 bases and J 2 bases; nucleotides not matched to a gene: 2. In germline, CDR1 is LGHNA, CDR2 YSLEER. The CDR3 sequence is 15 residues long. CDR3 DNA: TGCGCCAGCAGCCAAGAGCGGGGGGGCCCCTACGAGCAGTACTTC. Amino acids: CASSQERGGPYEQYF.

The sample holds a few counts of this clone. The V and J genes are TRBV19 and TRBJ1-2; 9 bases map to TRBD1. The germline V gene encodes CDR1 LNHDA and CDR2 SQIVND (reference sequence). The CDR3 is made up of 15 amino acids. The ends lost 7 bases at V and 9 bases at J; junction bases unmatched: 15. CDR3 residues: CASTPSTDRGLSYTF. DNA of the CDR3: TGTGCCAGTACACCATCAACAGACAGGGGGTTAAGCTACACCTTC.

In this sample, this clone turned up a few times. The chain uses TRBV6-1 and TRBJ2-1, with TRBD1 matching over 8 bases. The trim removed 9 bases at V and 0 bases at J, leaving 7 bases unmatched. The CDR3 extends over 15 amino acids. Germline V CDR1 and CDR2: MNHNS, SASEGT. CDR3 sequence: CARGGQDHSYNEQFF. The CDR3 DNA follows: TGTGCCAGGGGGGGACAGGACCACTCCTACAATGAGCAGTTCTTC.

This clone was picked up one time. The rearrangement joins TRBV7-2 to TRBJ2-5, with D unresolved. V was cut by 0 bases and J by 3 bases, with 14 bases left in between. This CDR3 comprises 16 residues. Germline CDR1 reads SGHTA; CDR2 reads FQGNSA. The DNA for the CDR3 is TGTGCCAGCAGCTTAGCAGTATTTGGTACGGAAGAGACCCAGTACTTC. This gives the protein CASSLAVFGTEETQYF.

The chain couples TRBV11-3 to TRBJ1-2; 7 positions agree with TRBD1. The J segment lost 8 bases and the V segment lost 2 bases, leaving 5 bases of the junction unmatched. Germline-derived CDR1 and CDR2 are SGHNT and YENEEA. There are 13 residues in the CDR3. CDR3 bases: TGTGCCAGCAGCTTACTGGACAGGACCGGCTACACCTTC. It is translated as CASSLLDRTGYTF.

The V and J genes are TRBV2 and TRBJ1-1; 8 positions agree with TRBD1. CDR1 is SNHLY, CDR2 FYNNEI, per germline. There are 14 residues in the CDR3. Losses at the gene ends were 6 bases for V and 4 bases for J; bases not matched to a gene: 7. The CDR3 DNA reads TGTGCCAGCAGCCCAGGGGGCGCGGGCACTGAAGCTTTCTTT. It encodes CASSPGGAGTEAFF.

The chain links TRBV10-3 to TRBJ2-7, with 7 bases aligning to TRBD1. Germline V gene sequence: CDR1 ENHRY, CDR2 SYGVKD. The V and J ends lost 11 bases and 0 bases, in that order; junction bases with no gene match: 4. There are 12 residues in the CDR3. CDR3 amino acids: CASRDSSYEQYF. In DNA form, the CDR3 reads TGTGCCTCCCGGGACAGCTCCTACGAGCAGTACTTC.

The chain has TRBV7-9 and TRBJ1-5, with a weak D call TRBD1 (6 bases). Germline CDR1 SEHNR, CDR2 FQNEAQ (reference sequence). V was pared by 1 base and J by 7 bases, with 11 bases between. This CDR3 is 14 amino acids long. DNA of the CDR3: TGTGCCAGCAGCTTAGGGACAGCCAGGCAGCCCCAGCATTTT. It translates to CASSLGTARQPQHF. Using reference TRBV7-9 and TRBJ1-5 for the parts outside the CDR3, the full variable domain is DTGVSQNPRHKITKRGQNVTFRCDPISEHNRLYWYRQTLGQGPEFLTYFQNEAQLEKSRLLSDRFSAERPKGSFSTLEIQRTEQGDSAMYLCASSLGTARQPQHFGDGTRLSIL.

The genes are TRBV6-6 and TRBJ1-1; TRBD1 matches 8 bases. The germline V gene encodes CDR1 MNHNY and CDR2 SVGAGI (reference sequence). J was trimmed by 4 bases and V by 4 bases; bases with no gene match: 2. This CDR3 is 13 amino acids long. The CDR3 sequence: CASSFTGGTEAFF. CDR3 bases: TGTGCCAGCAGTTTTACAGGGGGCACTGAAGCTTTCTTT.

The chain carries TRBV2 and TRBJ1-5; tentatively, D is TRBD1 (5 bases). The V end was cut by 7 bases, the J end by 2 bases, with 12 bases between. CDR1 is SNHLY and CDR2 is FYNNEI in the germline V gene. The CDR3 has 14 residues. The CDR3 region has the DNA TGTGCCAGCACCTCGGGACTCCGCAATCAGCCCCAGCATTTT. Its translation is CASTSGLRNQPQHF.

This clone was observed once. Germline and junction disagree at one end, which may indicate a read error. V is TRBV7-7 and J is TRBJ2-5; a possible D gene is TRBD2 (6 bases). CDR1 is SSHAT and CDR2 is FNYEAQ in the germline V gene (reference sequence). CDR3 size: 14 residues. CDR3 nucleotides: TGTGCTAGCAGCATTCTCCGCGGGGCGGAGACCCAGTACTTC. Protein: CASSILRGAETQYF.

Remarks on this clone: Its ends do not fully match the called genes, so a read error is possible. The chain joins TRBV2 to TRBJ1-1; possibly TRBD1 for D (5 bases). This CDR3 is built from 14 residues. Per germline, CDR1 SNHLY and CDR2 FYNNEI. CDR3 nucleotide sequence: TGTGCCGGCAGCATCTCAGCCCTGGACAACCCGATTTTCTTT. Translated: CAGSISALDNPIFF.

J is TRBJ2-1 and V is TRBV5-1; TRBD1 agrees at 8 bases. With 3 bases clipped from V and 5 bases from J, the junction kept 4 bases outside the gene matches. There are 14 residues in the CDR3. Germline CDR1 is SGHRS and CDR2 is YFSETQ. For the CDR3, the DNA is TGCGCCAGCAGCTGGGGACAGGAGGACAATGAGCAGTTCTTC. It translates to CASSWGQEDNEQFF.

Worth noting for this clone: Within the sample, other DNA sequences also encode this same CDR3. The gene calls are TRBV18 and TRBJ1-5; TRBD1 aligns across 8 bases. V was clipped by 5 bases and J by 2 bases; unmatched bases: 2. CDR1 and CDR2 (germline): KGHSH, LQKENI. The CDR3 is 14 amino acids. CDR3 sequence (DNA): TGTGCCAGCTCAGACAGGGGAGGCAATCAGCCCCAGCATTTT. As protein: CASSDRGGNQPQHF. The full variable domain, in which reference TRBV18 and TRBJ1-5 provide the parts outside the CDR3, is NAGVMQNPRHLVRRRGQEARLRCSPMKGHSHVYWYRQLPEEGLKFMVYLQKENIIDESGMPKERFSAEFPKEGPSILRIQQVVRGDSAAYFCASSDRGGNQPQHFGDGTRLSIL.

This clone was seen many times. In nucleotides, the CDR3 is TGCGCCAGCAGCCAGACTAGCGGGGGCTCCTACAATGAGCAGTTCTTC. Its protein product is CASSQTSGGSYNEQFF. The chain joins TRBV4-3 to TRBJ2-1; 12 bases map to TRBD2. Germline values: CDR1 LGHNA, CDR2 YSLEER. The CDR3 spans 16 residues. Trimming removed 3 bases from V and 0 bases from J; junction bases left unmatched: 0.

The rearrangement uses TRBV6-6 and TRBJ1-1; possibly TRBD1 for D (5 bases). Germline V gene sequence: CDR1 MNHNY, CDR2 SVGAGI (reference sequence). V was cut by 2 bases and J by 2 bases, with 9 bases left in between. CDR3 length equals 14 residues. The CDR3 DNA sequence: TGTGCCAGCAGTTACGACAGAGGCAACACTGAAGCTTTCTTT. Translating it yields CASSYDRGNTEAFF.

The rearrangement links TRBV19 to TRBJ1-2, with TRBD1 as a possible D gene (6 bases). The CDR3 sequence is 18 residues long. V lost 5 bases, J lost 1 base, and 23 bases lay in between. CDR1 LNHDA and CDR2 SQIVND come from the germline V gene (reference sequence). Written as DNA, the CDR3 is TGTGCCAGTAGTTTAGGGGGGGATCGCACTGCCGTTAACTATGGCTACACCTTC. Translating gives CASSLGGDRTAVNYGYTF.

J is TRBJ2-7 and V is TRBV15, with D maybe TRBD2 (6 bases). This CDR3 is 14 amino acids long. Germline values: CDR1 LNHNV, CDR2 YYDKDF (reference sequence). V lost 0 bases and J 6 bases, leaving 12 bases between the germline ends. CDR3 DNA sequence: TGTGCCACCAGCAGAGATCTAAAGGGAGGCGAGCAGTACTTC. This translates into CATSRDLKGGEQYF.

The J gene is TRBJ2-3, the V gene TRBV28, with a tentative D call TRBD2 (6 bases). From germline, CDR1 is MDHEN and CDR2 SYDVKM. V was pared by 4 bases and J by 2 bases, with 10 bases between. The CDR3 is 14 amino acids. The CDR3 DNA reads TGTGCCAGCAGTTGGGACTTCTCCACAGATACGCAGTATTTT. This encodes CASSWDFSTDTQYF.

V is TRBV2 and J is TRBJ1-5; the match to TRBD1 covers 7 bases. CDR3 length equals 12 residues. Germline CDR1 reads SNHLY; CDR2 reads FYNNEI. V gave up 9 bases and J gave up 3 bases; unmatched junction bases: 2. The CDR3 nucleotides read TGTGCCAGTACAGGGGACAATCAGCCCCAGCATTTT. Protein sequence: CASTGDNQPQHF.

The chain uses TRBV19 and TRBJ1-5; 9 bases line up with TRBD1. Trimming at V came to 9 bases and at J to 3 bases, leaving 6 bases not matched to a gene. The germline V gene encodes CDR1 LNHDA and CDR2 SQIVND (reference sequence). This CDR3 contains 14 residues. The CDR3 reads CASLDRGNNQPQHF. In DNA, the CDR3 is TGTGCCAGCCTGGACAGGGGAAACAATCAGCCCCAGCATTTT.